A selection of T cell receptor beta chains follows, all from one sample in a study of a mutant IDH1 vaccine in newly diagnosed glioma. Their specific antigens are unknown. The protocol was immunoSEQ multiplex PCR, while the TCRdb copy is restricted to in-frame clones and leaves out a portion. The table shows around 130,000 clones, with just under 80% occurring only once. The sequenced sample was PBMCs, obtained from a glioma patient whose treatment included an IDH1 peptide vaccine. The receptors here all came from a man in his forties or fifties with glioma. CDR3s include the opening cysteine and the closing phenylalanine or tryptophan. D genes are given only for firm matches. Rows give clone size only sometimes, using once, few, many, or a class for an expanded clone.

v_gene	d_gene	j_gene	abundance	CDR3nt	CDR3aa
TRBV10-2	TRBD2	TRBJ2-5	.	TGCGCCACCAAAGGACTAGCGGGAGGGCGAGAGACCCAGTACTTC	CATKGLAGGRETQYF
TRBV23-1	.	TRBJ1-3	.	TGCGCCAGCACCCCCCCAGGAAACACCATATATTTT	CASTPPGNTIYF
TRBV5-4	TRBD1	TRBJ2-2	medium-sized	TGTGCCAGCAGCTCCGGGACAGCTTTCACCGGGGAGCTGTTTTTT	CASSSGTAFTGELFF
TRBV9	.	TRBJ2-3	.	TGTGCCAGCAGCGCCCGACGAACCGAGGATACGCAGTATTTT	CASSARRTEDTQYF
TRBV11-2	.	TRBJ1-2	.	TGTGCCAGCAGCTCCGGGGCCAAAGGCGGCTACACCTTC	CASSSGAKGGYTF
TRBV9	.	TRBJ2-1	.	TGTGCCAGCAGCGTAGGGCTAGCAGGGGTAGACAATGAGCAGTTCTTC	CASSVGLAGVDNEQFF
TRBV6-1	.	TRBJ2-3	.	TGTGCCAGCAGGACGATCACAGATACGCAGTATTTT	CASRTITDTQYF
TRBV5-3	.	TRBJ1-5	.	TGTGCCAGAAGCCGACTGGGGAGAAATCCCTCCCAGCATTTT	CARSRLGRNPSQHF
TRBV28	.	TRBJ2-1	.	TGTGCCAGCAGTTTATGGTCCTACAATGAGCAGTTCTTC	CASSLWSYNEQFF
TRBV15	TRBD1	TRBJ2-2	.	TGTGCCACCAGCAGGCCGACAGGGCGTGTCGGGGAGCTGTTTTTT	CATSRPTGRVGELFF
TRBV11-3	.	TRBJ2-5	.	TGTGCCAGCAGCAACTCAACCCGGGAGACCCAGTACTTC	CASSNSTRETQYF
TRBV4-1	.	TRBJ1-5	.	TGCGCCAGCAGCCAAGATCAGGGTTGGAATCAGCCCCAGCATTTT	CASSQDQGWNQPQHF
TRBV9	.	TRBJ2-3	.	TGTGCCAGCAGCGTAGTGGGCGGCGCGGGGAGGTCAGATACGCAGTATTTT	CASSVVGGAGRSDTQYF
TRBV21-1	.	TRBJ1-1	.	TGTGCCAGCAGCTCCAGGACAGGGGAAACTGAAGCTTTCTTT	CASSSRTGETEAFF
TRBV6-4	.	TRBJ2-7	few	TGTGCCAGCAGTGATGACAGCTCCTACGAGCAGTACTTC	CASSDDSSYEQYF
TRBV27	TRBD1	TRBJ2-2	.	TGTGCCAGCAGTTCCCGGGACAGGGTTAACGGGGAGCTGTTTTTT	CASSSRDRVNGELFF
TRBV15	.	TRBJ1-2	once	TGTGCCACCAGCAGAGAGGAGGGGGGCTACTATGGCTACACCTTC	CATSREEGGYYGYTF